The 20 T cell receptor beta chains in this list originate from one sample, sequenced in a study of glioma-infiltrating T cells. The iRepertoire nested amplicon-rescue multiplex PCR amplified TCR alpha and beta CDR3s from RNA. From the multiplex PCR reads, TCRdb called clonotypes with MiXCR, one entry per CDR3 protein. The sample carries around 97,000 distinct CDR3 sequences, 25% to 35% recorded once. The sequenced material came from glioma tissue, nonneoplastic brain tissue, or PBMCs (not recorded which). The receptors shown here come from a human donor with low-grade glioma or glioblastoma, undergoing nonglioma brain surgery, or in good health (not recorded which).

This clonotype has at least ten counts. The chain uses TRBV12-3 or TRBV12-4 and TRBJ1-1; D not certain. The CDR3 extends over 13 amino acids. V was cut by 2 bases and J by 1 base, with 5 bases left in between. This CDR3 is CASSLRANTEAFF. In DNA form, the CDR3 reads TGTGCCAGCAGTTTAAGAGCGAACACTGAAGCTTTCTTT.

Remarks on this clonotype: At one of its ends the junction is not consistent with the germline gene, which may arise from a read error. The chain has TRBV2 and TRBJ2-7, with D perhaps TRBD1 (5 bases). The CDR3 loop spans 11 amino acids. Germline CDR1 is SNHLY and CDR2 is FYNNEI. The CDR3 bases are TGTGCCAGCAGCGCCTGGGGCGAGAAGTACTTC. It codes for CASSAWGEKYF.

This clonotype was seen many times. The V gene is TRBV27, the J gene TRBJ1-2; no firm D call. The CDR3 covers 13 residues. Germline loops: CDR1 MNHEY, CDR2 SMNVEV (reference sequence). V was clipped by 2 bases and J by 3 bases, with 7 bases between them. CDR3 sequence: CASSLQWDYGYTF. CDR3 DNA: TGTGCCAGCAGTTTACAGTGGGACTATGGCTACACCTTC.

This clonotype appeared many times. In DNA, the CDR3 is TGTGCCAGCAGTTCGAAAGTGGTAATGGACAGGACCTACAATGAGCAGTTCTTC. Amino acids: CASSSKVVMDRTYNEQFF. The chain combines TRBV2 with TRBJ2-1, with 7 bases identical to TRBD1. Trimming at V came to 5 bases and at J to 2 bases, leaving 15 bases not matched to a gene. This CDR3 has 18 amino acids. Germline CDR1 and CDR2: SNHLY and FYNNEI.

This clonotype appeared a single time. This may be a read error, as it is one base from a much larger clone. The chain combines TRBV20-1 with TRBJ1-5, with D tentatively TRBD1 (6 bases). CDR3 length: 14 residues. CDR1 is DFQATT, CDR2 SNEGSKA, per germline (reference sequence). The CDR3 loop is CSANRGGGNQHQHF. Written as DNA, the CDR3 is TGCAGTGCTAATAGGGGGGGTGGCAATCAGCACCAGCATTTT.

Remarks on this clonotype: One base away lies a much larger clone, so this may be a sequencing read error. The V call is TRBV11-2, the J call TRBJ2-5; D remains ambiguous. Germline CDR1 SGHAT, CDR2 FQNNGV. Deletions cut 1 base from V and 6 bases from J, with 6 bases between. The CDR3 covers 12 residues. CDR3 sequence reads: CASSLVSKTQYF. The CDR3 nucleotides are TGTGCCAGCAGCTTAGTGTCGAAGACCCAGTACTTC.

This clonotype has ten or more counts. The gene calls are TRBV4-2 and TRBJ2-2; no clear D. The germline V gene has CDR1 LGHNA and CDR2 YNFKEQ. The CDR3 sequence is 15 residues long. Trimming left V 5 bases short and J 0 bases short, with 10 bases between. The CDR3 sequence: CASSDVQTNTGELFF. The CDR3 DNA reads as TGTGCCAGCAGCGATGTCCAGACGAACACCGGGGAGCTGTTTTTT.

In its sample, this clonotype was seen many times. The chain carries TRBV7-6 and TRBJ1-1; D is unclear. The CDR3 is 13 amino acids. Trimming shortened V by 1 base and J by 6 bases, and 9 bases separated the two germline ends. CDR1 and CDR2 from the germline V gene are SGHVS and FNYEAQ. CDR3 residues: CASSLGTFAEAFF. The CDR3 bases are TGTGCCAGCAGCTTAGGGACTTTTGCTGAAGCTTTCTTT.

As regards this clonotype: A much larger clone is a single base away; this may be a read error. The chain is built from TRBV6-1 and TRBJ2-7; 7 positions agree with TRBD1. Germline values: CDR1 MNHNS, CDR2 SASEGT. The CDR3 runs 14 residues. The CDR3 is CAIRTGTDQYVQYF. In DNA form, the CDR3 reads TGTGCCATCCGAACCGGGACAGATCAGTACGTGCAGTACTTC.

This rearrangement joins TRBV29-1 to TRBJ1-5; TRBD1 is a possible D gene (5 bases). Per the germline V gene, CDR1 is SQVTM and CDR2 is ANQGSEA. This CDR3 comprises 12 residues. V was clipped by 1 base and J by 7 bases, with 8 bases between them. This CDR3 reads CSVEGEGQPQHF. The DNA for the CDR3 is TGCAGCGTTGAAGGGGAGGGGCAGCCCCAGCATTTT.

Only a few counts were recorded for this clonotype. This rearrangement joins TRBV7-9 to TRBJ2-1, with D unresolved. The length of the CDR3 is 14 residues. Germline lookup yields CDR1 SEHNR and CDR2 FQNEAQ (reference sequence). Trimming removed 5 bases from V and 9 bases from J, with 17 bases in between. CDR3 sequence reads: CASSPMASLVEQFF. The DNA for the CDR3 is TGTGCCAGCAGCCCCATGGCCTCTTTGGTTGAGCAGTTCTTC. The full variable domain, completed using reference TRBV7-9 and TRBJ2-1, is DTGVSQNPRHKITKRGQNVTFRCDPISEHNRLYWYRQTLGQGPEFLTYFQNEAQLEKSRLLSDRFSAERPKGSFSTLEIQRTEQGDSAMYLCASSPMASLVEQFFGPGTRLTVL.

This clonotype was observed many times. This sequence joins TRBV7-2 and TRBJ2-7; weak D call: TRBD1 (6 bases). This CDR3 is built from 17 residues. Germline CDR1 SGHTA, CDR2 FQGNSA. Trimming stripped 1 base from V and 2 bases from J, with 18 bases between. The CDR3: CASSLGALRTAPYEQYF. The CDR3 DNA sequence: TGTGCCAGCAGCTTAGGGGCCCTTCGGACAGCTCCCTACGAGCAGTACTTC. The full variable domain, in which reference TRBV7-2 and TRBJ2-7 provide the parts outside the CDR3, is GAGVSQSPSNKVTEKGKDVELRCDPISGHTALYWYRQSLGQGLEFLIYFQGNSAPDKSGLPSDRFSAERTGGSVSTLTIQRTQQEDSAVYLCASSLGALRTAPYEQYFGPGTRLTVT.

There are many counts of this clonotype. The genes are TRBV7-2 and TRBJ1-1; D call uncertain. Trimming left V 5 bases short and J 8 bases short, with 18 bases between. The germline V gene encodes CDR1 SGHTA and CDR2 FQGNSA. This CDR3 is 14 amino acids long. The CDR3 sequence: CASSLQSVNAEAFF. DNA for the CDR3: TGTGCCAGCAGCCTCCAGTCCGTGAACGCAGAAGCTTTCTTT.

There are many counts of this clonotype. The CDR3 DNA follows: TGTGCCAGCAGCCCCGCTAGGAGCTCCTACAATGAGCAGTTCTTC. The encoded protein is CASSPARSSYNEQFF. The rearrangement uses TRBV7-9 and TRBJ2-1; D uncertain. The V gene's germline CDR1 is SEHNR and CDR2 FQNEAQ (reference sequence). V was cut by 5 bases and J by 0 bases, with 11 bases left in between. The CDR3 consists of 15 residues.

The chain is built from TRBV3-1 and TRBJ2-4, with 9 bases lining up with TRBD2. This CDR3 is 16 amino acids long. Germline CDR1 and CDR2: LGHDT and YNNKEL (reference sequence). With V trimmed by 0 bases and J by 6 bases, 6 bases remained unmatched. The chain's CDR3 is CASSQESGGPGNIQYF. The CDR3 bases are TGTGCCAGCAGCCAAGAGAGCGGGGGGCCGGGAAACATTCAGTACTTC.

This clonotype was seen many times. The chain recombines TRBV6-1 with TRBJ1-1; D is unresolved. Trimming cost V 7 bases and J 0 bases, with 9 bases left between them. CDR1 is MNHNS, CDR2 SASEGT, per germline. The CDR3 is made up of 13 amino acids. CDR3 DNA sequence: TGTGCCAGCAAGTTTTCCCTGAACACTGAAGCTTTCTTT. This translates into CASKFSLNTEAFF.

This clonotype was detected many times. The chain joins TRBV12-3 or TRBV12-4 to TRBJ1-1; TRBD1 matches 9 bases. This CDR3 contains 14 residues. Trimming removed 6 bases from V and 4 bases from J; junction bases left unmatched: 6. In nucleotides, the CDR3 is TGTGCCAGCAGGAGACAGGGGGACAGCACTGAAGCTTTCTTT. The encoded protein is CASRRQGDSTEAFF.

A word on this clonotype: Being one base from a much bigger clone, this may be a read error. The V call is TRBV4-1, the J call TRBJ2-3; 10 bases are shared with TRBD2. V shed 2 bases and J 4 bases; nucleotides not matched to a gene: 18. There are 20 residues in the CDR3. Germline values: CDR1 MGHRA, CDR2 YSYEKL. The CDR3 bases are TGCGCCAGCAGCCAATTTGGGACTAGCGTGGACCCCGGTCATTCAGATACGCAGTATTTT. Its protein is CASSQFGTSVDPGHSDTQYF.

Of note for this clonotype: This may be a read error, as it is one base from a much larger clone. The chain carries TRBV27 and TRBJ2-5, with 10 bases matching TRBD2. The V and J ends lost 4 bases and 5 bases, in that order; junction bases with no gene match: 19. Germline V gives CDR1 MNHEY, CDR2 SMNVEV (reference sequence). This CDR3 is 19 amino acids long. The CDR3 sequence is CASSSRSPSTSGSGETQYF. In DNA form, the CDR3 reads TGTGCCAGCAGTTCCCGCTCACCCTCGACTAGCGGGTCAGGGGAGACCCAGTACTTC.

The chain combines TRBV12-3 or TRBV12-4 with TRBJ1-5; D remains unclear. The CDR3 length is 14 residues. V lost 5 bases and J 0 bases, leaving 8 bases between the germline ends. Here the CDR3 reads CASSLSISNQPQHF. As DNA, the CDR3 is TGTGCCAGCAGTCTGTCCATTAGCAATCAGCCCCAGCATTTT.